The T cell receptor beta chain described here comes from a study of blood T cell repertoires in COVID-19 (dated by TCRdb to the early 2020s). Describing the broader study: Samples from collaborators originated in the United States, Italy and Spain and spanned both the acute and convalescent phases of COVID-19. The material from the prospective study consisted of cDNA or gDNA derived from T cells, B-cell-depleted T cells, or PBMCs. Subjects who had been exposed to COVID-19, were actively infected with it, or had recovered from it provided the deeply sampled blood TCRbeta repertoires that made up the dataset. The repertoires were made available in a free public database intended to serve as a resource for research on the immune response to SARS-CoV-2. The samples were drawn from two sources: the first 160 participants of the ongoing ImmuneRACE study, and 1,000 to 1,500 subjects contributed by 6 global collaborators. A de-identified subject ID, COVID-19 status, age in years and sex were almost always included in the sample metadata. Where available, HLA class I and class II types were obtained from metadata supplied by the sample provider rather than from assay-based typing.

Study-wide conclusions, independent of this receptor: The amount of clinical and demographic metadata varied by source and participant and was provided uncurated.

In Seattle, one collaborating source enrolled patients while the infection was active and tracked those patients longitudinally over the course of disease. Each collaborating institution followed its own protocols to collect whole blood in K2EDTA tubes. For TCRbeta analysis, collaborators shipped samples in one of three forms: frozen whole blood, isolated PBMCs, or DNA extracted from either of those sample types. In the case of this clone: Its cognate antigen has yet to be identified. The sample holds no much larger clone one base away, and base qualities are not on file. The same CDR3 can be traced to other DNA sequences in this sample.

TCRbeta CDR3 regions were amplified from genomic DNA by means of the immunoSEQ Assay, a bias-controlled multiplex PCR. Regarding the original processing steps: The number of nucleated cells in each sample was estimated by amplification of reference gene primers within the assay. To quantify the absolute abundance of each unique TCRbeta CDR3 rearrangement, sequence reads were collapsed and filtered. Productive Simpson clonality was computed per sample as the square root of Simpson's diversity index over productive rearrangements. TCRdb re-hosts the immuneACCESS table, in-frame sequences only. Its copies lack some clones; in the studies checked, an unresolved V gene accounts for under half of them, and the cause for the rest is not known. V and J calls and clone size are copied from that table; D and trimming were computed from the DNA. This sample gives under 250,000 clones in total; about nine tenths of them show up just once. The ten largest make up less than 3% of the sample.

According to the germline V gene, CDR1 reads SGHTA and CDR2 reads FQGTGA. Between the V and J ends, shortened by 2 bases and 2 bases respectively, the junction contains 10 bases. From the cysteine through the phenylalanine, the CDR3 covers 15 amino acids. The read is trimmed to its CDR3 DNA, 45 bases read in frame from base 1. Sequenced: peripheral blood. The receptor was derived from a man in his thirties or forties with COVID-19, enrolled during active disease. The rearranged chain carries TRBV7-3 and TRBJ2-1; TRBD1 is a weak D gene call, 5 bases matching. The CDR3: CASSLGQGPYNEQFF. In nucleotides, the sequence is TGTGCCAGCAGCTTAGGGCAGGGTCCCTACAATGAGCAGTTCTTC. This CDR3, with the reference TRBV7-3 and TRBJ2-1 proteins standing in past its ends, gives the full variable domain GAGVSQTPSNKVTEKGKYVELRCDPISGHTALYWYRQSLGQGPEFLIYFQGTGAADDSGLPNDRFFAVRPEGSVSTLKIQRTERGDSAVYLCASSLGQGPYNEQFFGPGTRLTVL.